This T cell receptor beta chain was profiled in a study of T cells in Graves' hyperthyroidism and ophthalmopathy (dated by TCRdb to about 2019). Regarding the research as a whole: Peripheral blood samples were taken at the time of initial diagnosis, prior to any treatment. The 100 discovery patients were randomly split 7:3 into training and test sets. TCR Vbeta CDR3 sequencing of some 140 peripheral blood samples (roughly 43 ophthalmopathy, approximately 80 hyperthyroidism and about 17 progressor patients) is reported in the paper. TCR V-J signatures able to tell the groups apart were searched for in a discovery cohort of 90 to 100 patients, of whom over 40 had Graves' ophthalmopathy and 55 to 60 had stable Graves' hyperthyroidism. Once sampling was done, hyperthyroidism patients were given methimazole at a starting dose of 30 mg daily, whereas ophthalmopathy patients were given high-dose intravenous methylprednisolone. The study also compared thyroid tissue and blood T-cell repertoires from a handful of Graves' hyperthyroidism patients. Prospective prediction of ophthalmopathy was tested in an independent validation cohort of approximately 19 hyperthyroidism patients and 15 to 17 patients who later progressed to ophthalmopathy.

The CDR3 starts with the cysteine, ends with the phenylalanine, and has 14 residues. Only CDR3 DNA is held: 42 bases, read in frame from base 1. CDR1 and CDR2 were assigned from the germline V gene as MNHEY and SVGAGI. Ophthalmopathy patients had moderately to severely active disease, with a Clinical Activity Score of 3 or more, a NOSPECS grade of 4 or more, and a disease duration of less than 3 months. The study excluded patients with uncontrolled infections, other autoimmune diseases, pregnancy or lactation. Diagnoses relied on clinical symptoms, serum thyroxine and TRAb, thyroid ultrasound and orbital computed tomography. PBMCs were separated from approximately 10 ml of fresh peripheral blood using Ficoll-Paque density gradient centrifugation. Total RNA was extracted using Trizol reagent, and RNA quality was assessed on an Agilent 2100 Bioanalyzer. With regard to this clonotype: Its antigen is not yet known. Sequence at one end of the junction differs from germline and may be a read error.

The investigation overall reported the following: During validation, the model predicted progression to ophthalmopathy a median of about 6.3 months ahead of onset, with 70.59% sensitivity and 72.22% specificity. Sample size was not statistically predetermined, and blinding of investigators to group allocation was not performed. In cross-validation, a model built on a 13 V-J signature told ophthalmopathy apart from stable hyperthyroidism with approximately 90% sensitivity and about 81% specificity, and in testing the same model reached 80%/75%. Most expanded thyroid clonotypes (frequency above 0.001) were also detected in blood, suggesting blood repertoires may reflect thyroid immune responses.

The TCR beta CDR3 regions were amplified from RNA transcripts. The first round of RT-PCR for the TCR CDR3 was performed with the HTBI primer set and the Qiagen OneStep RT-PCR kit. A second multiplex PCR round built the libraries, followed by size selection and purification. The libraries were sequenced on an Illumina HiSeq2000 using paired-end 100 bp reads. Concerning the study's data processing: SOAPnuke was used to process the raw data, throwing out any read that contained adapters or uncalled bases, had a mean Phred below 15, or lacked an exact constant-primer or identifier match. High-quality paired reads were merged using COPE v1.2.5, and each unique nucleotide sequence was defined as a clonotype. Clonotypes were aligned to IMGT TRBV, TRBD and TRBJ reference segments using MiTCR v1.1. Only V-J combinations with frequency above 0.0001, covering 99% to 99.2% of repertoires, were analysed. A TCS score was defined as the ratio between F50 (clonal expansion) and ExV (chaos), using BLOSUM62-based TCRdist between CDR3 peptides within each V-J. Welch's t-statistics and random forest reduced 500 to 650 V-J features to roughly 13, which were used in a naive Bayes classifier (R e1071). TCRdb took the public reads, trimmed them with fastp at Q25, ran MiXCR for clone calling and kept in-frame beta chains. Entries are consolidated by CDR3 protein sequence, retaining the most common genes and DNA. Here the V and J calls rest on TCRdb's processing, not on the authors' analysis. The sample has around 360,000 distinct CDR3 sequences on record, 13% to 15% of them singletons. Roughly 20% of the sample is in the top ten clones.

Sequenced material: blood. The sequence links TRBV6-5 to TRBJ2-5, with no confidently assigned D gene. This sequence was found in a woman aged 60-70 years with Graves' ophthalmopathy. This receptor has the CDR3 CASSYSGPQGTQYF. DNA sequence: TGTGCCAGCAGTTACTCTGGCCCCCAAGGGACCCAGTACTTC.